A selection of T cell receptor beta chains follows, all from one sample in a study of response to subunit inactivated influenza vaccine. TCRdb recomputed calls from the RT-PCR reads with MiXCR, one row per CDR3 protein. The table lists hundreds of thousands of distinct CDR3 sequences, around 13% of them singletons. The material sequenced was PBMCs from blood, taken 14 to 15 days before vaccination. Receptors were obtained from a middle-aged man who received an inactivated influenza vaccine. Both conserved end residues are part of each CDR3. A D gene is named only where the DNA matches it firmly. Only part of the rows carry a size: once, few, many, or a class if the clone is expanded.

D gene: .; clone size: few; J gene: TRBJ2-1; V gene: TRBV28; CDR3 DNA: TGTGCCAGCAGTTTAATGAAGGTTCTAGTTGGCTACAATGAGCAGTTCTTC; CDR3 protein: CASSLMKVLVGYNEQFF
D gene: .; clone size: few; J gene: TRBJ2-2; V gene: TRBV5-5; CDR3 DNA: TGTGCCAGCAGCTTGGTTCCTCACACCGGGGAGCTGTTTTTT; CDR3 protein: CASSLVPHTGELFF
D gene: TRBD2; clone size: .; J gene: TRBJ2-1; V gene: TRBV4-2; CDR3 DNA: TGTGCCAGCAGCCAAGTGAGCGGGGGTACGAATGAGCAGTTCTTC; CDR3 protein: CASSQVSGGTNEQFF
D gene: .; clone size: .; J gene: TRBJ1-1; V gene: TRBV10-2; CDR3 DNA: TGCGCCAGCAGTGCCGGCAGGGCTATCACTGAAGCTTTCTTT; CDR3 protein: CASSAGRAITEAFF
D gene: .; clone size: .; J gene: TRBJ2-3; V gene: TRBV7-2; CDR3 DNA: TGTGCCAGCAGGGATCGCCTGGGGACAGATACGCAGTATTTT; CDR3 protein: CASRDRLGTDTQYF
D gene: TRBD1; clone size: .; J gene: TRBJ1-1; V gene: TRBV10-3; CDR3 DNA: TGTGCCATCAGTGAGCAAACAGGGGAGGCTTTCTTT; CDR3 protein: CAISEQTGEAFF
D gene: TRBD1; clone size: .; J gene: TRBJ2-1; V gene: TRBV11-2; CDR3 DNA: TGTGCCAGCAGCTTAGATTGGGACAGCCACAATGAGCAGTTCTTC; CDR3 protein: CASSLDWDSHNEQFF
D gene: .; clone size: few; J gene: TRBJ2-1; V gene: TRBV20-1; CDR3 DNA: TGCAGTGCTCTGGACGGGGGCAATGAGCAGTTCTTC; CDR3 protein: CSALDGGNEQFF
D gene: TRBD1; clone size: few; J gene: TRBJ2-7; V gene: TRBV28; CDR3 DNA: TGTGCCAGCGCCCGGACAGGGGGCATCTACGAGCAGTACTTC; CDR3 protein: CASARTGGIYEQYF
D gene: TRBD2; clone size: few; J gene: TRBJ2-7; V gene: TRBV19; CDR3 DNA: TGTGCCAGTAGTGTAAGGGGTAGCGGGAATTATCCCTACGAGCAGTACTTC; CDR3 protein: CASSVRGSGNYPYEQYF
D gene: .; clone size: few; J gene: TRBJ2-7; V gene: TRBV3-1; CDR3 DNA: TGTGCCAGCGGGGGGGACAAGACCTACGAGCAGTACTTC; CDR3 protein: CASGGDKTYEQYF
D gene: .; clone size: .; J gene: TRBJ2-7; V gene: TRBV7-9; CDR3 DNA: TGTGCCAGCACCGATAGAGGGGGAATCTACGAGCAGTACTTC; CDR3 protein: CASTDRGGIYEQYF
D gene: .; clone size: .; J gene: TRBJ2-2; V gene: TRBV5-1; CDR3 DNA: TGCGCCAGCAGCTTGACAGCAGCGAACACCGGGGAGCTGTTTTTT; CDR3 protein: CASSLTAANTGELFF
D gene: .; clone size: few; J gene: TRBJ2-1; V gene: TRBV24-1; CDR3 DNA: TGTGCCACCAGTCTCCCCGGGACACTTTCGAATGAGCAGTTCTTC; CDR3 protein: CATSLPGTLSNEQFF
D gene: .; clone size: .; J gene: TRBJ2-1; V gene: TRBV7-2; CDR3 DNA: TGTGCCAGCAGCTCCCTCCGGGGCCGTGAGCAGTTCTTC; CDR3 protein: CASSSLRGREQFF
D gene: .; clone size: few; J gene: TRBJ2-7; V gene: TRBV30; CDR3 DNA: TGTGCCTGGAGTTCTTCCGGACCCTCCTACGAGCAGTACTTC; CDR3 protein: CAWSSSGPSYEQYF
D gene: .; clone size: few; J gene: TRBJ1-3; V gene: TRBV28; CDR3 DNA: TGTGCCAGCAGTTTATGGACTAAAAGACTTGGAAACACCATATATTTT; CDR3 protein: CASSLWTKRLGNTIYF
D gene: TRBD2; clone size: few; J gene: TRBJ2-7; V gene: TRBV7-2; CDR3 DNA: TGTGCCAGCTCGAGTAGCGGGAGCGAAAACGAGCAGTACTTC; CDR3 protein: CASSSSGSENEQYF